This TCR beta chain was captured in a study of T cell responses to AZD1222 COVID-19 vaccine. The length of the CDR3 is 15 residues. V lost 2 bases and J 2 bases, leaving 12 bases between the germline ends. CDR1 SGDLS and CDR2 YYNGEE come from the germline V gene. Sequenced by immunoSEQ multiplex PCR; TCRdb stores in-frame clones only, minus some. The sample contains about 150,000 clones, about 91% of which appear only once. This sequence was found in an adult in good health. The chain combines TRBV9 with TRBJ2-3, with D hard to call. Sequencing used peripheral blood, obtained on day 0 of AZD1222 vaccination. CDR3: CASSVQVSSTDTQYF. The CDR3 DNA reads as TGTGCCAGCAGCGTTCAAGTTAGCTCCACAGATACGCAGTATTTT. Combining the CDR3 with reference TRBV9 and TRBJ2-3 gives the whole variable domain DSGVTQTPKHLITATGQRVTLRCSPRSGDLSVYWYQQSLDQGLQFLIQYYNGEERAKGNILERFSAQQFPDLHSELNLSSLELGDSALYFCASSVQVSSTDTQYFGPGTRLTVL.